What follows are 23 T cell receptor beta chains derived from one specimen sequenced in a study of control samples from healthy donors and cancer patients. Only in-frame clones appear in the TCRdb table, and some are missing; sequencing was by immunoSEQ multiplex PCR. This sample has fewer than 100,000 clones, with more than 70% found just once. Sequenced sample: blood. These receptors were taken from a woman between 45 and 65 years old in good health.

This chain links TRBV4-1 with TRBJ2-6; unclear D gene. The CDR3 consists of 16 residues. The germline V gene encodes CDR1 MGHRA and CDR2 YSYEKL. The V end was cut by 1 base, the J end by 4 bases, with 11 bases between. In nucleotides, the CDR3 is TGCGCCAGCAGCCAAGGGCTAACAGCAGGGGCCAACGTCCTGACTTTC. Translating gives CASSQGLTAGANVLTF.

The chain employs TRBV10-2 and TRBJ2-7; 7 bases line up with TRBD1. V trimming: 10 bases; J trimming: 0 bases; junction bases outside the gene matches: 6. CDR3 length: 13 residues. The germline V gene has CDR1 WSHSY and CDR2 SAAADI. The CDR3 sequence: CAIKTGSSYEQYF. The CDR3 DNA sequence: TGCGCCATCAAGACAGGGAGCTCCTACGAGCAGTACTTC.

The rearrangement links TRBV7-9 to TRBJ2-3; D is perhaps TRBD2 (6 bases). The CDR3 length is 15 residues. Germline CDR1 reads SEHNR; CDR2 reads FQNEAQ (reference sequence). The ends were cut back, 5 bases at V and 1 base at J, with 13 bases in the middle. The CDR3 region has the DNA TGTGCCAGCAGCGCGATTACGGGGGGCACAGATACGCAGTATTTT. Protein sequence: CASSAITGGTDTQYF.

On this clone: This CDR3 is also generated by other DNA sequences in the sample. This chain links TRBV6-2 or TRBV6-3 with TRBJ1-5; D uncertain. From germline, CDR1 is MNHEY and CDR2 SVGEGT. Trimming left V 0 bases short and J 7 bases short, with 4 bases between. This CDR3 is 12 amino acids long. CDR3 in DNA: TGTGCCAGCAGTTACTCGGGGCAGCCCCAGCATTTT. This encodes CASSYSGQPQHF.

V gene TRBV7-9 combines with J gene TRBJ1-2; D unresolved. Germline CDR1 and CDR2: SEHNR and FQNEAQ (reference sequence). The CDR3 is 14 residues long. V lost 1 base and J lost 2, with 8 bases in between. CDR3 in DNA: TGTGCCAGCAGCTTAGTATCGGCAAACTATGGCTACACCTTC. This codes for CASSLVSANYGYTF.

This clone was seen a single time. V is TRBV2 and J is TRBJ1-2, with TRBD1 matching over 10 bases. V trimming: 8 bases; J trimming: 7 bases; junction bases outside the gene matches: 10. The CDR3 contains 14 residues. Germline lookup yields CDR1 SNHLY and CDR2 FYNNEI. In nucleotides, the CDR3 is TGTGCCAGCTGGCCGGGACAGGGGTTAGGTGGCTACACCTTC. It translates to CASWPGQGLGGYTF.

The chain recombines TRBV18 with TRBJ1-2, with 9 bases matching TRBD1. This CDR3 is built from 18 residues. Germline trimming cut 5 bases from V and 2 bases from J; bases unmatched to any gene: 15. CDR1 and CDR2 (germline): KGHSH, LQKENI. Here the CDR3 DNA reads TGTGCCAGCTCAGCCCTTGGGACAGGGTTTACCCTAAACTATGGCTACACCTTC. Protein product: CASSALGTGFTLNYGYTF.

The chain has TRBV29-1 and TRBJ1-4; D gene ambiguous. Trimming stripped 5 bases from V and 1 base from J, with 8 bases between. Germline CDR1 reads SQVTM; CDR2 reads ANQGSEA. This CDR3 has 13 amino acids. CDR3 sequence: CSVTVGTNEKLFF. The CDR3 DNA reads as TGCAGCGTTACAGTCGGAACTAATGAAAAACTGTTTTTT.

This clone has more than one count but fewer than ten. V usage is TRBV7-2 and J usage is TRBJ2-4, with D unclear. CDR3 length equals 16 residues. Deletions cut 6 bases from V and 0 bases from J, with 15 bases between. Germline values: CDR1 SGHTA, CDR2 FQGNSA. Here the CDR3 DNA reads TGTGCCAGCAGTTTAACCGAGGTTTTAGCCAAAAACATTCAGTACTTC. Its translation is CASSLTEVLAKNIQYF.

The chain joins TRBV9 to TRBJ1-6; weak D call: TRBD1 (5 bases). CDR3 length equals 14 residues. Germline values: CDR1 SGDLS, CDR2 YYNGEE. With 2 bases removed from V and 7 bases from J, the gap between germline ends came to 10 bases. The CDR3 DNA sequence: TGTGCCAGCAGCGTCACAGGCCGGAATTCACCCCTCCACTTT. It specifies CASSVTGRNSPLHF. The full variable domain, with the rest looked up from reference TRBV9 and TRBJ1-6, is DSGVTQTPKHLITATGQRVTLRCSPRSGDLSVYWYQQSLDQGLQFLIQYYNGEERAKGNILERFSAQQFPDLHSELNLSSLELGDSALYFCASSVTGRNSPLHFGNGTRLTVT.

The chain links TRBV18 to TRBJ1-2; 7 nucleotides agree with TRBD1. V was pared by 5 bases and J by 1 base, with 10 bases of the junction left unmatched. The CDR3 loop spans 16 amino acids. Germline values: CDR1 KGHSH, CDR2 LQKENI. The CDR3 nucleotides read TGTGCCAGCTCAGCTGACAGGGCTGGGATTAACTATGGCTACACCTTC. Its protein product is CASSADRAGINYGYTF.

The V gene is TRBV2, the J gene TRBJ2-5; D is unclear. V shed 4 bases and J shed 2 bases, with 17 bases lying between them. The germline gives CDR1 SNHLY, CDR2 FYNNEI. The CDR3 sequence is 16 residues long. This CDR3 reads CASSVLGTTTQETQYF. The CDR3 nucleotides read TGTGCCAGCAGTGTCCTGGGTACTACTACACAAGAGACCCAGTACTTC.

CDR3 region: CASSQDAGGGRSNQPQHF. The CDR3 nucleotides are TGTGCCAGCAGCCAAGATGCGGGGGGAGGACGGAGCAATCAGCCCCAGCATTTT. The genes are TRBV4-2 and TRBJ1-5, with D perhaps TRBD1 (5 bases). V lost 0 bases and J lost 1, with 16 bases in between. Per germline, CDR1 LGHNA and CDR2 YNFKEQ. The CDR3 spans 18 residues.

The chain recombines TRBV28 with TRBJ2-2, with 8 positions matching TRBD1. V lost 2 bases and J lost 4; bases outside the gene matches: 0. The CDR3 extends over 14 amino acids. Germline lookup yields CDR1 MDHEN and CDR2 SYDVKM. In DNA form, the CDR3 reads TGTGCCAGCAGTTTAACAGGGGGCACCGGGGAGCTGTTTTTT. Amino acids: CASSLTGGTGELFF.

The chain joins TRBV5-6 to TRBJ1-1; D possibly corresponds to TRBD1 (6 bases). V was trimmed by 2 bases and J by 5 bases, leaving 13 bases between them. This CDR3 contains 14 residues. Germline values: CDR1 SGHDT, CDR2 YYEEEE. The chain's CDR3 is CASSFYRVGTEAFF. The CDR3 nucleotides are TGTGCCAGCAGCTTCTACAGGGTGGGGACTGAAGCTTTCTTT. Using reference TRBV5-6 and TRBJ1-1 for the parts outside the CDR3, the full variable domain is DAGVTQSPTHLIKTRGQQVTLRCSPKSGHDTVSWYQQALGQGPQFIFQYYEEEERQRGNFPDRFSGHQFPNYSSELNVNALLLGDSALYLCASSFYRVGTEAFFGQGTRLTVV.

The chain employs TRBV19 and TRBJ2-1, with 8 bases identical to TRBD2. The CDR3 is 15 residues long. The germline V gene encodes CDR1 LNHDA and CDR2 SQIVND (reference sequence). V trimming: 3 bases; J trimming: 4 bases; junction bases outside the gene matches: 5. As DNA, the CDR3 is TGTGCCAGTAGTATGTGGCGGGGGGAGTACAATGAGCAGTTCTTC. Translated: CASSMWRGEYNEQFF.

This chain connects TRBV7-9 to TRBJ2-7; possible D gene TRBD1, 7 bases. V was pared by 6 bases and J by 4 bases, with 13 bases between. The CDR3 has 13 amino acids. CDR1 SEHNR and CDR2 FQNEAQ come from the germline V gene (reference sequence). In DNA form, the CDR3 reads TGTGCCAGCAGTCGACAGGGAGGTTACGAGCAGTACTTC. Amino acids: CASSRQGGYEQYF.

This clone appeared a single time. The chain combines TRBV12-5 with TRBJ2-3; unclear D gene. CDR1 and CDR2 (germline): LGHNT, FRNRAP. The CDR3 spans 13 residues. The ends were cut back, 5 bases at V and 2 bases at J, with 8 bases in the middle. The CDR3 DNA sequence: TGTGCTAGTGGTATGGAAACCACAGATACGCAGTATTTT. Amino acids: CASGMETTDTQYF.

The chain links TRBV3-1 (or the pseudogene TRBV3-2) to TRBJ1-2; 9 bases fit TRBD1. The CDR3 is 17 residues long. The V gene end was trimmed by 3 bases and the J gene end by 3 bases; junction bases not matched to a gene: 11. CDR1 LGHDT and CDR2 YNNKEL come from the germline V gene (reference sequence). The CDR3 sequence is CASSQGGTGTGHYGYTF. CDR3 in DNA: TGTGCCAGCAGCCAGGGCGGAACCGGGACAGGGCACTATGGCTACACCTTC.

The chain links TRBV14 to TRBJ2-3; TRBD1 aligns across 7 bases. Germline-derived CDR1 and CDR2 are SGHDN and FVKESK. This CDR3 region has 11 residues. Trimming took 6 bases from V and 8 from J; bases not matched to a gene: 2. The CDR3 DNA reads TGTGCCAGCAGTCAGGGGGTTACGCAGTATTTT. Its translation: CASSQGVTQYF.

In regard to this clone: At one boundary the junction diverges from the germline segment, which might be a read error. The rearrangement uses TRBV6-5 and TRBJ2-7; D is ambiguous. This CDR3 is 12 amino acids long. CDR1 is MNHEY and CDR2 is SVGAGI in the germline V gene. Written as DNA, the CDR3 is TGTGCCAGCAGTCACTCCTTATCCGAGCAGTACTTC. Translating gives CASSHSLSEQYF.

This clone turned up a few times. The rearrangement uses TRBV19 and TRBJ2-5; weak D call: TRBD1 (5 bases). Germline CDR1 reads LNHDA; CDR2 reads SQIVND (reference sequence). V was shortened by 3 bases and J by 5 bases, with 10 bases between the two germline ends. The CDR3 length is 13 residues. CDR3 sequence reads: CASSILDSETQYF. CDR3 nucleotides: TGTGCCAGTAGTATCCTAGACAGCGAGACCCAGTACTTC.

J is TRBJ2-7 and V is TRBV18, with D tentatively TRBD1 (6 bases). CDR3 length: 13 residues. Germline values: CDR1 KGHSH, CDR2 LQKENI. V shed 2 bases and J shed 3 bases, with 8 bases lying between them. This chain's CDR3 is CASSPGTIYEQYF. The CDR3 nucleotides read TGTGCCAGCTCACCAGGGACAATCTACGAGCAGTACTTC.